This is a list of T cell receptor beta chains from one sample in a study of blood T cells in healthy people across ages. TCRdb analysed the 5' RACE reads with MiXCR anew, one entry per CDR3 protein. The sample lists 800,000 or so distinct CDR3 sequences, around 68% occurring once. Sequences were obtained from blood. These receptors were taken from a man aged 25 to 40 in good health. CDR3s include the opening cysteine and the closing phenylalanine or tryptophan. The D gene is left open where the match is weak. Where a row states a size, it is once, few, many or the class of an expanded clone; other rows omit it.

>.|TRBV28|TRBJ1-5|.
TGTGCCAGCAGGCTACAGAGGGCCAGCAATCAGCCCCAGCATTTT
CASRLQRASNQPQHF
>.|TRBV20-1|TRBJ2-5|.
TGCACCGGGACGGTACAAGAGACCCAGTACTTC
CTGTVQETQYF
>TRBD2|TRBV7-6|TRBJ2-7|.
TGTGCCAGCAGCTTAGGGGGCGGGGGGGCCTGGTCCTACGAGCAGTACTTC
CASSLGGGGAWSYEQYF
>.|TRBV29-1|TRBJ2-1|few
TGCAGCGTTGGACAAAATCGATACAATGAGCAGTTCTTC
CSVGQNRYNEQFF
>TRBD1|TRBV29-1|TRBJ2-4|.
TGCAGCGTTGAACCCGGGACAGGGGCCGGGGAGCAGTACTTC
CSVEPGTGAGEQYF
>TRBD1|TRBV27|TRBJ2-7|.
TGTGCCAGCAGTCCCCGGGACAGGTACCCCTACGAGCAGTACTTC
CASSPRDRYPYEQYF
>.|TRBV20-1|TRBJ2-3|.
TGCAGGGCTAGGGACTGGGTGCAGTATTTT
CRARDWVQYF
>.|TRBV6-1|TRBJ1-6|.
TGTGCCAGCAGCCCGCTCGAGACCAGGACAGTTGGGTCCTCCTATAATTCACCCCTCCACTTT
CASSPLETRTVGSSYNSPLHF
>TRBD2|TRBV4-2|TRBJ2-3|once
TGTGCCAGCAGCCGGGCTGGGACTAGCGGGGGGGCCATCCCAGATACGCAGTATTTT
CASSRAGTSGGAIPDTQYF
>.|TRBV13|TRBJ2-7|.
TGTGCCAGCAGCTTCGGACGGGGCAAATACGAGCAGTACTTC
CASSFGRGKYEQYF
>TRBD1|TRBV7-3|TRBJ2-1|.
TGTGCCAGCAGCTCCGGACAGGGGATAATAGATGAGCAGTTCTTC
CASSSGQGIIDEQFF
>.|TRBV27|TRBJ2-1|.
TGTGCCAGCAGTTTAAAGGGTTACGATGAGCAGTTCTTC
CASSLKGYDEQFF
>.|TRBV7-3|TRBJ2-5|.
TGTGCCAGCAGCTTAAGGGGATGGGCAGAGACCCAGTACTTC
CASSLRGWAETQYF
>TRBD1|TRBV10-3|TRBJ2-3|few
TGTGCCATCAGTGAGCCGCGGACAGGGCCTAGCACAGATACGCAGTATTTT
CAISEPRTGPSTDTQYF
>TRBD2|TRBV12-3/TRBV12-4|TRBJ2-7|.
TGTGCCAGCAGTTTTGGGACTAGGTACAATGAGCAGTACTTC
CASSFGTRYNEQYF
>.|TRBV7-2|TRBJ2-4|once
TGTGCCAGCAGCTGGCTGGGAAACATTCAGTACTTC
CASSWLGNIQYF
>.|TRBV27|TRBJ2-7|once
TGTGCCAGCAGTTTAAAAGGATCCAACTACGAGCAGTACTTC
CASSLKGSNYEQYF
>.|TRBV12-3/TRBV12-4|TRBJ1-6|.
TGTGCCAGCAGGTCGGACAGCGTTAGCGATTCACCCCTCCACTTT
CASRSDSVSDSPLHF
>.|TRBV28|TRBJ2-3|.
TGTGCCAGCAGTCTGGAGGGGGCGGGAGATACGCAGTATTTT
CASSLEGAGDTQYF
>.|TRBV28|TRBJ2-3|.
TGTGCCAGCAAGGGATGGGGCAGGGGGGCAGATACGCAGTATTTT
CASKGWGRGADTQYF
>.|TRBV7-9|TRBJ2-5|.
TGTGCCAGCAGCCCCTCGAGGCAGGGGCCTAGGGAAGAGCAGTACTTC
CASSPSRQGPREEQYF
>.|TRBV20-1|TRBJ1-1|.
TGCAGTGCTAGAGATCGCAGGAAGGACACTGAAGCTTTCTTT
CSARDRRKDTEAFF
>.|TRBV4-3|TRBJ1-2|.
TGCGCCAGCAGCCGTCGGCGGGGGAGCCTGGGGGGCTACACCTTC
CASSRRRGSLGGYTF
>.|TRBV15|TRBJ2-3|few
TGTGCCACCAGCAGAGTATTGTTTGGCACAGATACGCAGTATTTT
CATSRVLFGTDTQYF
>TRBD2|TRBV18|TRBJ2-5|.
TGTGCCAGCTCACCTGGATCAGCGGGGTACCAAGAGACCCAGTACTTC
CASSPGSAGYQETQYF
>.|TRBV11-1|TRBJ2-3|.
TGTGCCAGCAGCATAACCCCAGATACGCAGTATTTT
CASSITPDTQYF
>TRBD2|TRBV7-2|TRBJ2-3|.
TGTGCCAGCAGCTTGACTAGCGGGGGCCTAGATACGCAGTATTTT
CASSLTSGGLDTQYF
>.|TRBV20-1|TRBJ1-4|.
TGCAGTGCTAAGGGCGGAGGCGAGGGCGAAAAACTGTTTTTT
CSAKGGGEGEKLFF
>.|TRBV4-3|TRBJ2-7|few
TGCGCCAGCAGCCAAGCCCTAGTCGGCTACGAGCAGTACTTC
CASSQALVGYEQYF
>.|TRBV4-2|TRBJ1-1|.
TGTGCCAGCAGCCAAGACGACTGGGGGAACACTGAAGCTTTCTTT
CASSQDDWGNTEAFF
>.|TRBV6-2/TRBV6-3|TRBJ1-5|few
TGTGCCAGCAGTTACTCCAGTAGCGGGAACTATCAGCCCCAGCATTTT
CASSYSSSGNYQPQHF
>TRBD1|TRBV28|TRBJ2-1|.
TGTGCCAGCAGTTCCAACGACAGGGCTGATCGTGAGCAGTTCTTC
CASSSNDRADREQFF
>TRBD2|TRBV7-9|TRBJ2-4|.
TGTGCCAGCAGCCCGCGGGGGACTTCTTTAGCCAAAAACATTCAGTACTTC
CASSPRGTSLAKNIQYF
>.|TRBV3-1|TRBJ1-2|.
TGTGCCAGCAGCCATGCCCCGGGGGGCTCTGGCTATGGCTACACCTTC
CASSHAPGGSGYGYTF
>.|TRBV7-2|TRBJ1-5|.
TGTGCCAGCAGCTTAGTTATTAGGGCAGGAGGTCAGCCCCAGCATTTT
CASSLVIRAGGQPQHF
>TRBD2|TRBV29-1|TRBJ2-7|.
TGCAGCGTCACTACTAGCGGGGCTCGCGAGCAGTACTTC
CSVTTSGAREQYF
>.|TRBV10-3|TRBJ2-1|few
TGTGCCATCAGTGAGTCGACGGGACAAGCCTACAATGAGCAGTTCTTC
CAISESTGQAYNEQFF
>.|TRBV5-6|TRBJ2-7|.
TGTGCCAGCAGCCCTGGGTTCGCCTACGAGCAGTACTTC
CASSPGFAYEQYF
>.|TRBV24-1|TRBJ1-5|.
TGTGCCACCAGTGAGAGTCAGAATAGCAATCAGCCCCAGCATTTT
CATSESQNSNQPQHF
>.|TRBV3-1|TRBJ2-2|.
TGTGCCAGCAGCCCGACGCCGCGGGGGCGCGGAACCGGGGAGCTGTTTTTT
CASSPTPRGRGTGELFF
>.|TRBV4-2|TRBJ1-1|many
TGTGCCAGCAGCCATTCTTGGGAGAACACTGAAGCTTTCTTT
CASSHSWENTEAFF
>TRBD1|TRBV5-5|TRBJ2-2|few
TGTGCCAGCAGCTTGGGGGACAGGAACACCGGGGAGCTGTTTTTT
CASSLGDRNTGELFF
>.|TRBV7-8|TRBJ2-5|few
TGTGCCAGCAGCTTAGATGGGAGACCCGAAGAGACCCAGTACTTC
CASSLDGRPEETQYF
>.|TRBV2|TRBJ2-7|.
TGTGCCAGCAGTGAAGCACTAGTCCAGGAGGTTTGGTGGTACGGGCAGTACTTC
CASSEALVQEVWWYGQYF
>.|TRBV3-1|TRBJ2-1|.
TGTGCCAGCAGCCAAGATAAGGAGGGGCCCAACAATGAGCAGTTCTTC
CASSQDKEGPNNEQFF
>TRBD2|TRBV20-1|TRBJ2-7|few
TGCAGTGCCGCGGGGGTGAGGTACGAGCAGTACTTC
CSAAGVRYEQYF
>.|TRBV9|TRBJ1-6|.
TGTGCCAGCAGCGTGGACTCCTATAATTCACCCCTCCACTTT
CASSVDSYNSPLHF
>.|TRBV6-2/TRBV6-3|TRBJ2-1|.
TGTGCCAGCAGTTACTCGACAACTGCAGGTTTTAGCTCCTACAATGAGCAGTTCTTC
CASSYSTTAGFSSYNEQFF
>.|TRBV4-3|TRBJ1-1|.
TGCGCCAGCAGCCCTTACTCCCAGGGCCCCAACACTGAAGCTTTCTTT
CASSPYSQGPNTEAFF
>TRBD1|TRBV2|TRBJ2-7|few
TGTGCCAGCAGTGAGCAGGGGGCGTCCCACGAGCAGTACTTC
CASSEQGASHEQYF
>.|TRBV12-3/TRBV12-4|TRBJ2-3|.
TGTGCCAGCAGTTTACACACATTGGTGCAGTATTTT
CASSLHTLVQYF
>TRBD2|TRBV5-1|TRBJ2-1|.
TGCGCCAGCAGCTTGATGAGCGGGGGGGCTTCGAATGAGCAGTTCTTC
CASSLMSGGASNEQFF
>.|TRBV20-1|TRBJ2-5|.
TGCAGTGCGACCCCTTTGGCACGAGAGACCCAGTACTTC
CSATPLARETQYF
>TRBD1|TRBV25-1|TRBJ2-7|once
TGTGCCAGCAGTGAATCGGGGACAGGGGCCTTCTACGAGCAGTACTTC
CASSESGTGAFYEQYF
>.|TRBV13|TRBJ2-7|few
TGTGCCAGCAGCTTAAACCCGATTGGCAGCTACGAGCAGTACTTC
CASSLNPIGSYEQYF